The 26 T cell receptor beta chains below were found in one sample sequenced in a study of blood T cell repertoires in COVID-19. Generated by immunoSEQ multiplex PCR, the TCRdb table keeps only in-frame clones and is missing some. The sample holds fewer than 350,000 clones, around 93% seen once. Sequencing was performed on PBMCs or T cells enriched from blood (not recorded which). The receptors stem from a man aged 40-49 years who had been exposed to COVID-19.

The chain combines TRBV27 with TRBJ1-2; 8 bases match TRBD1. Trimming removed 5 bases from V and 3 bases from J; junction bases left unmatched: 5. The CDR3 has 14 residues. Looked up from germline, CDR1 is MNHEY and CDR2 is SMNVEV (reference sequence). Here the CDR3 DNA reads TGTGCCAGCAGTCCGACAGGGGCCTACTATGGCTACACCTTC. It yields the protein CASSPTGAYYGYTF.

The chain recombines TRBV7-3 with TRBJ2-1; maybe TRBD2 (6 bases). CDR1 and CDR2 from the germline V gene are SGHTA and FQGTGA. Trimming took 5 bases from V and 9 from J, leaving 11 bases between them. The CDR3 consists of 12 residues. The DNA of the CDR3 is TGTGCCAGCAGCCAAGGAGGGCGTGAGCAGTTCTTC. Its translation: CASSQGGREQFF.

This clone has just one count. The gene calls are TRBV10-2 and TRBJ1-3; TRBD1 matches 7 bases. Trimming at V came to 2 bases and at J to 0 bases, leaving 4 bases not matched to a gene. The germline V gene encodes CDR1 WSHSY and CDR2 SAAADI. This CDR3 comprises 16 residues. CDR3 protein: CASSERTGVSGNTIYF. CDR3 DNA sequence: TGCGCCAGCAGTGAGAGAACAGGGGTCTCTGGAAACACCATATATTTT.

The chain links TRBV28 to TRBJ1-1; D uncertain. Germline CDR1 is MDHEN and CDR2 is SYDVKM. V was trimmed by 5 bases and J by 0 bases, leaving 13 bases between them. The CDR3 covers 15 residues. CDR3 sequence (DNA): TGTGCCAGCAGTCTATCAGGACTCATGAACACTGAAGCTTTCTTT. Amino acid sequence: CASSLSGLMNTEAFF.

The chain has TRBV5-1 and TRBJ2-1; 10 positions agree with TRBD2. This CDR3 is 15 amino acids long. Trimming cost V 4 bases and J 4 bases; bases outside gene matches: 5. Germline CDR1 reads SGHRS; CDR2 reads YFSETQ. The CDR3, as DNA: TGCGCCAGCAGCCCCGCTAGCGGGAGATACAATGAGCAGTTCTTC. Its translation: CASSPASGRYNEQFF.

The rearrangement links TRBV5-1 to TRBJ2-3; D may be TRBD1 (6 bases). The CDR3 sequence is 14 residues long. Germline V gene data show CDR1 as SGHRS and CDR2 as YFSETQ. Trimming pared 5 bases from V and 0 bases from J, leaving 10 bases between. The chain's CDR3 is CASSSDRSTDTQYF. The CDR3 nucleotides are TGCGCCAGCAGTTCCGACAGGAGCACAGATACGCAGTATTTT.

In nucleotides, the CDR3 is TGTGCCAGCAGTGGCCCCCAGCGTGAGCAGTACTTC. Protein: CASSGPQREQYF. The chain links TRBV12-3 or TRBV12-4 to TRBJ2-7; D gene ambiguous. Trimming took 5 bases from V and 7 from J, leaving 12 bases between them. The CDR3 loop spans 12 amino acids.

The chain couples TRBV5-1 to TRBJ2-3; 7 bases match TRBD1. The CDR3 loop spans 16 amino acids. The germline CDR1 and CDR2 sequences are SGHRS and YFSETQ. Trimming took 1 base from V and 1 from J; bases not matched to a gene: 6. In DNA form, the CDR3 reads TGCGCCAGCAGCTTGCCACAGGGGAAAGGCACAGATACGCAGTATTTT. Amino acid sequence: CASSLPQGKGTDTQYF.

This clone was recorded only once. The rearrangement joins TRBV15 to TRBJ2-5, with D unresolved. This CDR3 spans 15 amino acids. Germline V lookup: CDR1 LNHNV, CDR2 YYDKDF (reference sequence). Trimming took 1 base from V and 2 from J, leaving 11 bases between them. CDR3 loop: CATSRGASAQETQYF. The CDR3 bases are TGTGCCACCAGCAGAGGTGCCAGCGCTCAAGAGACCCAGTACTTC.

This sequence joins TRBV27 and TRBJ1-2; D may be TRBD1 (6 bases). The CDR3 is made up of 13 amino acids. Germline CDR1 reads MNHEY; CDR2 reads SMNVEV (reference sequence). V gave up 3 bases and J gave up 4 bases, with 9 bases separating them. This CDR3 is CASSFQGTYGYTF. The CDR3 region has the DNA TGTGCCAGCAGTTTCCAGGGGACCTATGGCTACACCTTC.

The rearrangement joins TRBV6-4 to TRBJ2-1, with 9 bases identical to TRBD2. The CDR3 consists of 15 residues. V was clipped by 8 bases and J by 6 bases; unmatched bases: 11. Germline CDR1 MRHNA, CDR2 SNTAGT. The CDR3 reads CASAPLAGGSNEQFF. The CDR3 nucleotides read TGTGCCAGCGCACCTCTGGCGGGAGGGTCCAATGAGCAGTTCTTC.

This chain uses TRBV13 with TRBJ2-3; no definite D call. The length of the CDR3 is 15 residues. V was clipped by 5 bases and J by 2 bases, with 14 bases between them. The germline V gene encodes CDR1 PRHDT and CDR2 FYEKMQ (reference sequence). The CDR3 spells CASSPSGHNTDTQYF. The CDR3, as DNA: TGTGCCAGCAGCCCTAGTGGCCACAACACAGATACGCAGTATTTT.

The V gene is TRBV2, the J gene TRBJ1-2, with D perhaps matching TRBD1 (6 bases). V gave up 7 bases and J gave up 4 bases, with 16 bases separating them. The CDR3 is made up of 14 amino acids. Looked up from germline, CDR1 is SNHLY and CDR2 is FYNNEI. CDR3 region: CASKGGQESYGYTF. In nucleotides, the CDR3 is TGTGCCAGCAAGGGGGGGCAGGAGAGCTATGGCTACACCTTC.

The chain employs TRBV12-5 and TRBJ2-7; D ambiguous. Trimming took off 2 bases at V and 2 bases at J, with 10 bases between the two ends. The CDR3 totals 14 residues. Germline V gene data show CDR1 as LGHNT and CDR2 as FRNRAP. For the CDR3, the DNA is TGTGCTAGTGGTTTGTATCGGGTTACCTACGAGCAGTACTTC. Translated, it gives CASGLYRVTYEQYF.

V gene TRBV6-5 combines with J gene TRBJ2-7; 9 bases align to TRBD1. After removal of 3 bases from V and 4 bases from J, the junction contained 10 bases not matched to a gene. Germline values: CDR1 MNHEY, CDR2 SVGAGI. CDR3 length equals 16 residues. The DNA for the CDR3 is TGTGCCAGCAGTTATCTCGCGGGACAGGGAAGGTACGAGCAGTACTTC. This sequence encodes CASSYLAGQGRYEQYF.

The chain has TRBV3-1 (or the pseudogene TRBV3-2) and TRBJ1-4; weak D call: TRBD1 (6 bases). CDR3 length: 16 residues. V was trimmed by 4 bases and J by 3 bases, leaving 15 bases between them. The germline gives CDR1 LGHDT, CDR2 YNNKEL (reference sequence). CDR3 coding DNA: TGTGCCAGCAGCCCGCAATGGGACACCTCTAATGAAAAACTGTTTTTT. Its protein is CASSPQWDTSNEKLFF.

A note on this clone: This sample includes further DNA sequences coding for the same CDR3. The chain couples TRBV30 to TRBJ2-3; 7 nucleotides match TRBD2. The V gene's germline CDR1 is GTSNPN and CDR2 SVGIG (reference sequence). V lost 4 bases and J lost 4; bases outside the gene matches: 2. The CDR3 runs to 12 residues. This CDR3 is CAWTGGPDTQYF. The CDR3 DNA follows: TGTGCCTGGACGGGGGGACCAGATACGCAGTATTTT.

V usage is TRBV7-2 and J usage is TRBJ2-1, with 8 positions matching TRBD2. Germline CDR1 SGHTA, CDR2 FQGNSA. The CDR3 totals 15 residues. The V gene end was trimmed by 5 bases and the J gene end by 0 bases; junction bases not matched to a gene: 3. The CDR3: CASSTSGSSYNEQFF. CDR3 coding DNA: TGTGCCAGCAGCACAAGCGGGAGCTCCTACAATGAGCAGTTCTTC.

The CDR3 coding sequence is TGTGCCATCAGGCCCGGACAGGGGGCTCGGGCTTTCTTT. Amino acids: CAIRPGQGARAFF. The rearrangement uses TRBV10-3 and TRBJ1-1, with TRBD1 identical over 11 bases. Germline V lookup: CDR1 ENHRY, CDR2 SYGVKD. The CDR3 is made up of 13 amino acids. V lost 6 bases and J lost 11; bases outside the gene matches: 8.

The CDR3 DNA follows: TGTGCCAGCAGCTTAGTCTCCGGGGTAAACACCATATATTTT. Residues: CASSLVSGVNTIYF. The chain is built from TRBV7-2 and TRBJ1-3; D remains ambiguous. From germline, CDR1 is SGHTA and CDR2 FQGNSA. CDR3 length equals 14 residues. Trimming stripped 1 base from V and 6 bases from J, with 10 bases between. Together with reference TRBV7-2 and TRBJ1-3, the CDR3 gives the full variable domain: GAGVSQSPSNKVTEKGKDVELRCDPISGHTALYWYRQSLGQGLEFLIYFQGNSAPDKSGLPSDRFSAERTGGSVSTLTIQRTQQEDSAVYLCASSLVSGVNTIYFGEGSWLTVV.

This chain uses TRBV6-5 with TRBJ2-7; 7 nucleotides line up with TRBD2. The ends lost 11 bases at V and 3 bases at J; junction bases unmatched: 4. The CDR3 runs to 11 residues. The V gene's germline CDR1 is MNHEY and CDR2 SVGAGI. The CDR3 coding sequence is TGTGCCGCGGGACTATTCTACGAGCAGTACTTC. Translated: CAAGLFYEQYF.

This chain uses TRBV29-1 with TRBJ1-4, with 7 bases fitting TRBD1. Unmatched junction bases numbered 15, after V lost 7 bases and J lost 10 bases. CDR3 length: 14 residues. CDR1 SQVTM and CDR2 ANQGSEA come from the germline V gene. The CDR3 spells CSARTGVVWGKLFF. CDR3 nucleotide sequence: TGCAGCGCACGAACAGGGGTCGTTTGGGGAAAACTGTTTTTT.

This clone was seen once. The chain has TRBV5-1 and TRBJ2-5; 8 bases agree with TRBD2. In germline, CDR1 is SGHRS, CDR2 YFSETQ. CDR3 size: 15 residues. The V segment lost 3 bases and the J segment 5 bases; nucleotides outside the gene matches: 9. The CDR3 loop is CASSSGTSGLETQYF. The CDR3 DNA reads as TGCGCCAGCAGCTCCGGGACTAGTGGTTTGGAGACCCAGTACTTC. Full variable domain (rest looked up from reference TRBV5-1 and TRBJ2-5): KAGVTQTPRYLIKTRGQQVTLSCSPISGHRSVSWYQQTPGQGLQFLFEYFSETQRNKGNFPGRFSGRQFSNSRSEMNVSTLELGDSALYLCASSSGTSGLETQYFGPGTRLLVL.

The chain is built from TRBV7-9 and TRBJ2-7; a possible D gene is TRBD2 (6 bases). The CDR3 runs to 15 residues. Trimming stripped 8 bases from V and 3 bases from J, with 20 bases between. In germline, CDR1 is SEHNR, CDR2 FQNEAQ (reference sequence). The CDR3 nucleotides read TGTGCCAGCCGAGAGGAGGGAGGCCTCTTCTACGAGCAGTACTTC. It translates to CASREEGGLFYEQYF.

The chain carries TRBV6-5 and TRBJ2-1; a weak D match, TRBD2 (6 bases). V was shortened by 4 bases and J by 0 bases, with 7 bases between the two germline ends. Germline V gene lookup returns CDR1 MNHEY and CDR2 SVGAGI. CDR3 length equals 14 residues. CDR3 protein: CASSSGSSYNEQFF. CDR3 nucleotides: TGTGCCAGCAGTTCCGGGAGCTCCTACAATGAGCAGTTCTTC.

This clone was counted once. This sequence joins TRBV9 and TRBJ2-1; 9 bases are shared with TRBD1. The ends lost 4 bases at V and 10 bases at J; junction bases unmatched: 9. Germline V gene sequence: CDR1 SGDLS, CDR2 YYNGEE. The CDR3 is 14 residues long. For the CDR3, the DNA is TGTGCCAGCAGCCCGGGACAGGGCTATCGAGAGCAGTTCTTC. This translates into CASSPGQGYREQFF.